This TCR beta chain was captured by sequencing in a study of CD8 T cells in ankylosing spondylitis. Broader study findings: Disease-linked clones were reportedly significantly enriched in matched ankylosing spondylitis synovial fluid.

At least ten counts were recorded for this clonotype. Its cognate antigen is unknown. The CDR3 contains 18 residues. The V and J ends lost 3 bases and 1 base respectively, with 24 bases between them. Germline loops: CDR1 DFQATT, CDR2 SNEGSKA (reference sequence). The TCR beta libraries were generated through quantitative 5'-RACE incorporating molecular barcodes. Each CDR3 protein is one row after TCRdb ran MiXCR on the 5' RACE reads. The table has around 150,000 distinct CDR3 sequences, 6% to 8% seen once. The sample was blood, either unsorted or a sorted T cell fraction (not recorded which). The sequence derives from a female donor with ankylosing spondylitis or in good health (not recorded which). The chain links TRBV20-1 to TRBJ1-1; possibly TRBD1 for D (6 bases). In DNA, the CDR3 is TGCAGTGCTAGTAGACAGGTTGGGGTAAGGGTGAGGAACACTGAAGCTTTCTTT. Residues: CSASRQVGVRVRNTEAFF.